Included here is one T cell receptor beta chain sequence, with context. This clonotype was detected many times. This clone's antigen is unknown. No base quality information exists; no much larger clone differs at one position. Library method: PCR. Instrument on record: Illumina HiSeq 2500. Molecular barcoding was employed in the preparation of TCR libraries, with unique molecular identifiers being used to normalize TCRbeta repertoire quantification. The public reads were quality trimmed at Q25 with fastp and then assembled into clones with MiXCR by TCRdb, keeping productive beta chains. Entries are consolidated by CDR3 protein sequence, retaining the most common genes and DNA. The sample table contains hundreds of thousands of distinct CDR3 sequences; only one count was recorded for 16% of them. About 1.1% of the sample comes from the top ten. V loses 3 bases, J loses 0 bases, and the germline ends lie 12 bases apart. CDR3 length: 15 amino acids, cysteine to phenylalanine. Only CDR3 DNA remains: 45 bases, in frame from the first base. From the germline V gene (reference sequence), CDR1 is DFQATT and CDR2 is SNEGSKA.

The source of the sample is a study of T-cell reconstitution after alpha-beta-depleted transplantation in children listed by TCRdb under 2016. About the investigation overall: Using TCR repertoire profiling, the study followed T-cell immune reconstitution in a quantitative way in children after TCRalphabeta/CD19-depleted allogeneic hematopoietic cell transplantation.

The TCR comes from a human donor who donated a stem cell graft to a child with acute myeloid leukemia. Material: PBMCs from the stem cell graft donor, obtained from the stem cell graft. The chain is made from TRBV20-1 and TRBJ2-4; the D gene assignment is perhaps TRBD1 or TRBD2, with each matching 6 bases. The DNA reads as follows: TGCAGTGCTAGCTTGGAGGGGGGAGCCAAAAACATTCAGTACTTC. Its protein is CSASLEGGAKNIQYF.